The text below deals with one T cell receptor (beta chain). Its antigen is unidentified. This sample stems from a study of T cell repertoires in cytomegalovirus infection. One entry per CDR3 protein, called by TCRdb with MiXCR from the reads. The sample gives approximately 70,000 distinct CDR3 sequences, 20% of which show up once; roughly two thirds is in the top ten. The sequencing used CD8+ T cells from cultured PBMCs, collected from culture after CMV antigen stimulation. This receptor was obtained from a human donor in good health (CMV status not recorded). Some clones in this sample may be carry-over from other donors' samples.

Written as DNA, the CDR3 is TGTGCCAGCAGCCCTTGGACTAGCGGGGGGGAAGAGCAGTACTTC. This gives the protein CASSPWTSGGEEQYF. V gene TRBV7-9 combines with J gene TRBJ2-7, with 15 bases identical to TRBD2. V lost 5 bases and J lost 7; bases outside the gene matches: 6. Germline CDR1 reads SEHNR; CDR2 reads FQNEAQ (reference sequence). The CDR3 is 15 amino acids.